This T cell receptor beta chain was documented in a study of beta chain features in type 1 diabetes. Whole-study context: Examination spanned approximately 110 million sorted cells from all samples.

Study findings and constraints: VDJ junctions sequenced from type 1 diabetes patients showed fewer insertions and more deletions. In every one of the four CD4+ subsets, TCRB CDR3s were moderately but significantly shorter in Type 1 diabetes patients.

Heparinised blood was drawn once per donor, averaging roughly 0.11 L. This clone appeared a few times. Its antigen is still unknown. Reverse transcribing all isolated RNA meant expressed TCRB transcripts were sequenced. Method: immunoSEQ multiplex PCR; TCRdb's copy keeps in-frame clones and lacks some. The table has around 710,000 clones, around 12% seen once; the top ten hold around 0.12%. The trim removed 2 bases at V and 2 bases at J, leaving 7 bases unmatched. In germline, CDR1 is MNHNS, CDR2 SASEGT. The CDR3 length is 16 residues. The chain couples TRBV6-1 to TRBJ2-3; 7 bases match TRBD1. The receptor was isolated from a young man with type 1 diabetes. Sample: naive CD4+ T cells from blood. CDR3 protein: CASSERDSQTTDTQYF. In DNA, the CDR3 is TGTGCCAGCAGTGAACGGGACAGTCAGACCACAGATACGCAGTATTTT.